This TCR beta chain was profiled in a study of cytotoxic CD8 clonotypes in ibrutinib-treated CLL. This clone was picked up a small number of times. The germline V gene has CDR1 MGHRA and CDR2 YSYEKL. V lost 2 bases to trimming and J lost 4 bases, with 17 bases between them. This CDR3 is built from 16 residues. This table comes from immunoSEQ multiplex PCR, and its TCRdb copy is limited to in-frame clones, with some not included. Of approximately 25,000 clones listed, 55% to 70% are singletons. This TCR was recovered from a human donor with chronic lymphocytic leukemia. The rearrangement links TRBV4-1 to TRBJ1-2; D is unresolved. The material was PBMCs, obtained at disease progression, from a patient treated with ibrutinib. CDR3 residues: CASSQLAGSNFYGYTF. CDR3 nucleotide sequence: TGCGCCAGCAGCCAACTGGCGGGATCCAACTTCTATGGCTACACCTTC.